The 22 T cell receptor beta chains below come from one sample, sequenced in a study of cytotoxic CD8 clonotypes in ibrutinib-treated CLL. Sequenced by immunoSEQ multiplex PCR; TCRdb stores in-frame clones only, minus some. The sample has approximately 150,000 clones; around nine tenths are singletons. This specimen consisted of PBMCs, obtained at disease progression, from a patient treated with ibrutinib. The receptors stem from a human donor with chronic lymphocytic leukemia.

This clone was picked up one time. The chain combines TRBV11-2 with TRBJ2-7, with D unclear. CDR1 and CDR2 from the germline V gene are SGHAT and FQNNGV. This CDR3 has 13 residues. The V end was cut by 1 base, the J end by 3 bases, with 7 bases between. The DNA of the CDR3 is TGTGCCAGCAGCTTAGTTTCCGGCTACGAGCAGTACTTC. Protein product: CASSLVSGYEQYF.

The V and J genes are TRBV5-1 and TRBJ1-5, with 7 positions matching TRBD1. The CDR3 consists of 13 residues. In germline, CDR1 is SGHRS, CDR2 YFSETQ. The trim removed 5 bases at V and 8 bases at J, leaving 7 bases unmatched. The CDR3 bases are TGCGCCAGCAGGCCAGACAGGGTCGAGCCCCAGCATTTT. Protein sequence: CASRPDRVEPQHF.

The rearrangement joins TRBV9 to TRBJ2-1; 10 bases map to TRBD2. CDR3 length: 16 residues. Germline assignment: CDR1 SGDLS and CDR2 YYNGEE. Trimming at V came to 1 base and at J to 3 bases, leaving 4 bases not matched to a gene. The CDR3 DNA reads TGTGCCAGCAGCGTAATCGGGACTAGCGACTACAATGAGCAGTTCTTC. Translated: CASSVIGTSDYNEQFF.

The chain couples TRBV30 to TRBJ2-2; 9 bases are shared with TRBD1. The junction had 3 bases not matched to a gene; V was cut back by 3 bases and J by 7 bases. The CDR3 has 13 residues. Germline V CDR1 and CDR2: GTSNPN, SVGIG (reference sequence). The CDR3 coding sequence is TGTGCCTGGAGGGGACAGGGAATCGGGGAGCTGTTTTTT. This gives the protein CAWRGQGIGELFF. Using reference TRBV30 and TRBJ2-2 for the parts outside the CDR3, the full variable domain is SQTIHQWPATLVQPVGSPLSLECTVEGTSNPNLYWYRQAAGRGLQLLFYSVGIGQISSEVPQNLSASRPQDRQFILSSKKLLLSDSGFYLCAWRGQGIGELFFGEGSRLTVL.

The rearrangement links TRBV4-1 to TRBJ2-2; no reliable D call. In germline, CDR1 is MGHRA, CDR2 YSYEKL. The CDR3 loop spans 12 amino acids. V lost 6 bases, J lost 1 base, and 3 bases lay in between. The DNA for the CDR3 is TGCGCCAGCAGTCAGAACACCGGGGAGCTGTTTTTT. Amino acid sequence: CASSQNTGELFF.

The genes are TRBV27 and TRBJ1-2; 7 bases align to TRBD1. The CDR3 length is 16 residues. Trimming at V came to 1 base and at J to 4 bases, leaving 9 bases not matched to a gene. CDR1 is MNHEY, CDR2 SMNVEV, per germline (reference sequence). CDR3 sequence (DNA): TGTGCCAGCAGTTTATGGGGGACAGATAACTTCTATGGCTACACCTTC. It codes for CASSLWGTDNFYGYTF.

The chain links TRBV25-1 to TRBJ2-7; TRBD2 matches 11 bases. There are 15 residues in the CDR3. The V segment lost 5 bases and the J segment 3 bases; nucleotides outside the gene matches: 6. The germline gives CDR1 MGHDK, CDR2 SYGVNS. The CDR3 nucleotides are TGTGCCAGCAGTCCAACCGGGACTAGCGGCTACGAGCAGTACTTC. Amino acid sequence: CASSPTGTSGYEQYF.

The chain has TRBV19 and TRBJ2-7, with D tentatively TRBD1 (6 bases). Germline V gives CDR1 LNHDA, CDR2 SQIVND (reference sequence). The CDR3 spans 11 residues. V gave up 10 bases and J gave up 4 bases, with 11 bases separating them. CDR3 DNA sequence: TGTGCCACCAGAGACAGGTACGAGCAGTACTTC. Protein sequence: CATRDRYEQYF.

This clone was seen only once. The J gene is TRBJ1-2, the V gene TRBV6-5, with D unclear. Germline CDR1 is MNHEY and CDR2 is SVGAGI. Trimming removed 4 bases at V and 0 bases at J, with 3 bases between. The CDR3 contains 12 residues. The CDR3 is CASSSPNYGYTF. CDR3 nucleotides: TGTGCCAGCAGTTCCCCTAACTATGGCTACACCTTC.

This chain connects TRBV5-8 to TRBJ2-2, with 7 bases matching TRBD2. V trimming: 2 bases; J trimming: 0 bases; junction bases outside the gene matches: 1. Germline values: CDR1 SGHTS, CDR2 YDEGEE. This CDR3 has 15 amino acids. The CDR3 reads CASSLTSANTGELFF. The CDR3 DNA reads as TGTGCCAGCAGCTTAACTAGCGCGAACACCGGGGAGCTGTTTTTT. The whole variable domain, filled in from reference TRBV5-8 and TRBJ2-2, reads EAGVTQSPTHLIKTRGQQATLRCSPISGHTSVYWYQQALGLGLQFLLWYDEGEERNRGNFPPRFSGRQFPNYSSELNVNALELEDSALYLCASSLTSANTGELFFGEGSRLTVL.

CDR3 coding DNA: TGTGCCTGGAGTGGGATGGGGACTCACGGCTCTGGAAACACCATATATTTT. This translates into CAWSGMGTHGSGNTIYF. This sequence joins TRBV30 and TRBJ1-3, with D tentatively TRBD1 (5 bases). The germline CDR1 and CDR2 sequences are GTSNPN and SVGIG (reference sequence). The CDR3 loop spans 17 amino acids. Trimming stripped 1 base from V and 0 bases from J, with 16 bases between.

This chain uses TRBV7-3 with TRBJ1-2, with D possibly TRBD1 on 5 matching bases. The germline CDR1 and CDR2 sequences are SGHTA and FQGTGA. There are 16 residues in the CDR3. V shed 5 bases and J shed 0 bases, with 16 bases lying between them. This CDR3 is CASSLGTRVANYGYTF. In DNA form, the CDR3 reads TGTGCCAGCAGCCTAGGGACGCGGGTAGCTAACTATGGCTACACCTTC.

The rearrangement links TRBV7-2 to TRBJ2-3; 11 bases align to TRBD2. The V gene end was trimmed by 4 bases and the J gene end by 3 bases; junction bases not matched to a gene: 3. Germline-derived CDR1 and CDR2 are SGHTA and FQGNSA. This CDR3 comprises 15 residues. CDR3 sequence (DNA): TGTGCCAGCAGCTCGGGACTAGCGGCTACAGATACGCAGTATTTT. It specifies CASSSGLAATDTQYF.

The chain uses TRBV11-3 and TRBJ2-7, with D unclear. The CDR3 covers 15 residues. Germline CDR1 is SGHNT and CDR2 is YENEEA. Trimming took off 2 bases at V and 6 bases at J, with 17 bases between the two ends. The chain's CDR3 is CASSLSDLFRSEQYF. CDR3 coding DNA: TGTGCCAGCAGCTTATCCGACCTCTTTCGCTCCGAGCAGTACTTC.

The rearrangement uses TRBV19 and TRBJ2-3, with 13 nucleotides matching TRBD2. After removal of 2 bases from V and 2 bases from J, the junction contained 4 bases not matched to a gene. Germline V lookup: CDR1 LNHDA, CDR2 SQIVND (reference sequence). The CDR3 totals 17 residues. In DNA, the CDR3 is TGTGCCAGTAGTATAAGGGGACTAGCGGGACCCACAGATACGCAGTATTTT. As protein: CASSIRGLAGPTDTQYF.

The CDR3 spells CASSLPGTGFLTDTQYF. The CDR3 coding sequence is TGTGCCAGCAGTCTGCCCGGGACAGGGTTTCTCACAGATACGCAGTATTTT. This chain uses TRBV28 with TRBJ2-3; 9 positions match TRBD1. CDR3 length: 17 amino acids. Looked up from germline, CDR1 is MDHEN and CDR2 is SYDVKM. V gave up 5 bases and J gave up 2 bases; unmatched junction bases: 11.

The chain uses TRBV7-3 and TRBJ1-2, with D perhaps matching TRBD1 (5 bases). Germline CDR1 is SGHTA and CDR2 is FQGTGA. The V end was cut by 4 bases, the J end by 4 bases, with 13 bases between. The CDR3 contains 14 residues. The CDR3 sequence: CASSSGDGFYGYTF. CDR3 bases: TGTGCCAGCAGCTCTGGGGACGGCTTCTATGGCTACACCTTC.

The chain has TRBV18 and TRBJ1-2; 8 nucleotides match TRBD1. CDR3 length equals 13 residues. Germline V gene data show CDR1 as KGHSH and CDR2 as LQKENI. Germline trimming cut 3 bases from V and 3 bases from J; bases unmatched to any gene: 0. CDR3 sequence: CASSPTGDYGYTF. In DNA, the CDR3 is TGTGCCAGCTCACCGACAGGGGACTATGGCTACACCTTC.

In DNA form, the CDR3 reads TGTGCCAGCAGCCCAAACACAGGGTCGGGCACCGGGGAGCTGTTTTTT. The encoded protein is CASSPNTGSGTGELFF. The chain recombines TRBV7-2 with TRBJ2-2; D perhaps matches TRBD1 (6 bases). There are 16 residues in the CDR3. Germline CDR1 SGHTA, CDR2 FQGNSA. Trimming removed 5 bases from V and 4 bases from J, with 17 bases in between.

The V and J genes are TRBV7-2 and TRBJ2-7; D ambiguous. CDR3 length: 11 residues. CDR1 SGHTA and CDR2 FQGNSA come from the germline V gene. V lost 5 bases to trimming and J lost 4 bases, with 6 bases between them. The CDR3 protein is CASSPKYEQYF. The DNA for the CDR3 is TGTGCCAGCAGCCCAAAATACGAGCAGTACTTC.

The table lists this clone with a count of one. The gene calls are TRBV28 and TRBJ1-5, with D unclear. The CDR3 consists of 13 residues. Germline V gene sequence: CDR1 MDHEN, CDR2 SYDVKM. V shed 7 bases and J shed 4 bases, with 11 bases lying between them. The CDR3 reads CASIPDINQPQHF. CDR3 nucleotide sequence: TGTGCCAGCATCCCCGATATAAATCAGCCCCAGCATTTT.

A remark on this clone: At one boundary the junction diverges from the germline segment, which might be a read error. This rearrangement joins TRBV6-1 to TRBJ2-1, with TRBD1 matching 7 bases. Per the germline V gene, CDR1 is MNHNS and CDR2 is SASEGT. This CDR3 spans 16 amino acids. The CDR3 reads CAISEATGFTYNEQFF. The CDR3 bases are TGTGCCATCAGTGAGGCGACAGGGTTCACCTACAATGAGCAGTTCTTC.